This T cell receptor (beta chain) was captured by sequencing in a study of shared clonotypes between healthy human individuals. Study conclusions and caveats: Among non-shared clonotypes, generation probabilities were lower than among those shared by all four donors.

A word on this clone: Its antigen is not identified. The same CDR3 also results from other DNA sequences found in this sample.

Using immunoSEQ multiplex PCR, the repertoire was profiled, and TCRdb retains in-frame clones only, with some absent. This table holds approximately 2.3 million clones, approximately 93% found once. Splitting the CD4+ cells yielded a CD45RA+ naive subset and a CD45RA-negative memory subset. From germline, CDR1 is SEHNR and CDR2 FQNEAQ (reference sequence). There are 14 residues in the CDR3. Trimming shortened V by 5 bases and J by 2 bases, and 9 bases separated the two germline ends. Sequencing was carried out using naive CD4+ T cells from PBMCs. Subset defined: CD45RA+ positively selected. The chain uses TRBV7-9 and TRBJ2-2, with D possibly called TRBD1 or TRBD2 (5 bases each). This TCR derives from a man younger than 35 in good health. Some clones in this sample may be carry-over from other donors' samples. CDR3 amino acids: CASSRDGNTGELFF. The CDR3 nucleotides read TGTGCCAGCAGCCGGGACGGTAACACCGGGGAGCTGTTTTTT.